This TCR beta chain emerged from a study of blood T cell repertoires in COVID-19. Profiling relied on immunoSEQ multiplex PCR, and the TCRdb table lists in-frame clones only, not all of them. The sample shows more than 45,000 clones, roughly 87% of them seen only once. This CDR3 has 13 amino acids. Germline values: CDR1 SNHLY, CDR2 FYNNEI. Trimming left V 0 bases short and J 4 bases short, with 6 bases between. This clone has only a few counts. The Seattle patients joined while their infection was active and were tracked longitudinally afterward. The chain links TRBV2 to TRBJ1-2; TRBD1 is a possible D gene (6 bases). The sequenced sample consisted of peripheral blood. The sequence derives from a woman of 80 years or more with COVID-19, enrolled during active disease. The chain's CDR3 is CASSEARGYGYTF. CDR3 coding DNA: TGTGCCAGCAGTGAAGCCAGGGGCTATGGCTACACCTTC.